Below, 32 T cell receptor beta chains from the same sample are listed, as sequenced in a study of T cells in women clearing cervical HPV infection listed by TCRdb under 2018. Library method: the immunoSEQ multiplex PCR assay. The source is immuneACCESS, and TCRdb retained only in-frame sequences with V and J called. Part of the clones is not carried over; for the studies checked, unresolved V genes explain less than half of this, and the remainder is unexplained. The table held for this sample gives 30,000 to 40,000 clones. The leading ten clones occupy approximately 1.5% of the sample. The source material was blood buffy coat. The receptor source for this set is a woman between 18 and 69 years old with a cervical HPV16 infection that either progressed to CIN3+ or cleared (not recorded which).

With regard to this clone: The read halts 3 residues ahead of the CDR3 end, with the missing end drawn from the germline J gene. The chain links TRBV10-3 to TRBJ2-5; D is unclear. V was pared by 5 bases and J by 1 base, with 8 bases between. Germline V CDR1 and CDR2: ENHRY, SYGVKD. The CDR3 is made up of 13 amino acids. The DNA read from the CDR3 is TGTGCCATCAGTTTAGACATCCAAGAGACC. Translated: CAISLDIQET. Given in full, the CDR3 is CAISLDIQETQYF.

As regards this clone: The sequence runs out 3 residues before the end of the CDR3; the remainder is reconstructed from the germline J gene. The chain combines TRBV4-1 with TRBJ2-1; weak D call: TRBD1 (6 bases). This CDR3 comprises 18 residues. The germline CDR1 and CDR2 sequences are MGHRA and YSYEKL. Trimming pared 1 base from V and 0 bases from J, leaving 16 bases between. The sequenced part of the CDR3 DNA is TGCGCCAGCAGCCAAGCACAGGGTAAAACCCGCTCCTACAATGAG. It is translated as CASSQAQGKTRSYNE. The full CDR3 reads CASSQAQGKTRSYNEQFF.

With regard to this clone: The read ends 3 residues early relative to the CDR3; the germline J gene fills the gap. The V and J genes are TRBV20-1 and TRBJ1-2; 8 bases fit TRBD1. This CDR3 is 14 amino acids long. CDR1 and CDR2 from the germline V gene are DFQATT and SNEGSKA (reference sequence). CDR3 in amino acids: CSARGTGTMTAYTF. Partial CDR3 DNA: TGCAGTGCTAGAGGGACAGGGACGATGACTGCC.

Details on this clone: The CDR3 is cut off 3 residues early in the read; its end comes from the germline J gene. The chain has TRBV30 and TRBJ2-2, with D perhaps TRBD2 (5 bases). Per the germline V gene, CDR1 is GTSNPN and CDR2 is SVGIG (reference sequence). CDR3 length equals 11 residues. CDR3 loop: CAWSGTGKLFF. The sequenced part of the CDR3 DNA is TGTGCCTGGAGTGGGACTGGAAAG.

As for this clone: Read coverage stops 3 residues before the CDR3 terminus; the germline J gene supplies the remainder. The rearrangement links TRBV30 to TRBJ2-2; D might be TRBD1 (6 bases). CDR1 is GTSNPN and CDR2 is SVGIG in the germline V gene (reference sequence). CDR3 length: 13 amino acids. The sequenced CDR3 bases are TGTGCCTGGAGTGTACAGGGTGTGGGAAAG. Residues: CAWSVQGVGK. The full CDR3 protein reads CAWSVQGVGKLFF.

Concerning this clone: The read is 3 residues too short to cover the CDR3 end, so that end is filled in from the germline J gene. The chain is built from TRBV6-1 and TRBJ1-2, with TRBD1 matching 9 bases. From germline, CDR1 is MNHNS and CDR2 SASEGT. This CDR3 spans 13 amino acids. The CDR3 here is CASSERRDRDYTF. The DNA read from the CDR3 is TGTGCCAGCAGTGAAAGGAGGGACAGGGAC.

To note about this clone: The read terminates 3 residues before the CDR3 end, so the remaining end is supplied by the germline J gene. This chain joins TRBV5-1 and TRBJ2-2; 11 bases match TRBD2. The V and J ends lost 6 bases and 6 bases, in that order; junction bases with no gene match: 7. Germline V gives CDR1 SGHRS, CDR2 YFSETQ. The CDR3 spans 15 residues. The CDR3 protein is CASNEPSGGSGELFF. Incomplete CDR3 DNA: TGCGCCAGCAATGAGCCTAGCGGGGGGTCCGGGGAG.

With respect to this clone: The CDR3 end falls 3 residues outside the read, so it is completed with the germline J gene. The chain has TRBV20-1 and TRBJ2-7; 9 bases are a match to TRBD2. The CDR3 sequence is 15 residues long. The trim removed 0 bases at V and 2 bases at J, leaving 5 bases unmatched. Germline values: CDR1 DFQATT, CDR2 SNEGSKA (reference sequence). CDR3 bases read: TGCAGTGCTAGAGATCGGCTAGCGGGAACCTACGAG. It codes for CSARDRLAGTYE. The full CDR3 protein reads CSARDRLAGTYEQYF.

With respect to this clone: The read ends 3 residues early relative to the CDR3; the germline J gene fills the gap. The chain couples TRBV7-3 to TRBJ2-2; D may be TRBD2 (5 bases). The length of the CDR3 is 15 residues. Germline assignment: CDR1 SGHTA and CDR2 FQGTGA. Partial CDR3 DNA: TGTGCCAGCAGCAACTCGCGGGCCAGGAATTCACCG. It is translated as CASSNSRARNSP. The full CDR3 sequence reads CASSNSRARNSPLFF.

For this clone: The read terminates 3 residues ahead of where the CDR3 ends, so the germline J gene completes it. The rearrangement links TRBV5-1 to TRBJ1-4; D might be TRBD1 (6 bases). Germline V gene lookup returns CDR1 SGHRS and CDR2 YFSETQ. V was pared by 0 bases and J by 6 bases, with 18 bases between. This CDR3 comprises 17 residues. The CDR3 sequence is CASSLVGWTSGDEKLFF. CDR3 DNA (partial): TGCGCCAGCAGCTTGGTCGGGTGGACCTCAGGGGATGAAAAA.

As concerns this clone: The read ends 3 residues shy of where the CDR3 ends; the end is completed using the germline J gene. The rearrangement links TRBV10-1 to TRBJ2-1; D perhaps matches TRBD2 (5 bases). The CDR3 covers 14 residues. The germline CDR1 and CDR2 sequences are WNHNN and SYGVQD (reference sequence). V lost 6 bases and J 3 bases, leaving 12 bases between the germline ends. This CDR3 reads CASSSLGDYNEQFF. CDR3 bases read: TGCGCCAGCAGCTCTCTCGGGGACTACAATGAG.

Of note for this clone: The CDR3 end lies 3 residues beyond the end of the read and is filled in from the germline J gene. The chain recombines TRBV18 with TRBJ2-7, with TRBD1 matching 7 bases. V shed 6 bases, J shed 3 bases, and the junction held 11 bases outside the gene matches. The CDR3 is 15 amino acids. Per the germline V gene, CDR1 is KGHSH and CDR2 is LQKENI. CDR3 DNA (partial): TGTGCCAGCTCCCCTACAGGGGACACGATCTACGAG. This encodes CASSPTGDTIYE. The whole CDR3 protein is CASSPTGDTIYEQYF.

Concerning this clone itself: Coverage ceases 3 residues before the CDR3 finishes, and the germline J gene fills in the end. The chain joins TRBV10-3 to TRBJ2-5, with 9 bases identical to TRBD1. This CDR3 spans 15 amino acids. V gave up 5 bases and J gave up 3 bases; unmatched junction bases: 7. The germline CDR1 and CDR2 sequences are ENHRY and SYGVKD. The chain's CDR3 is CAISRKGQGEETQYF. Partial CDR3 DNA: TGTGCCATCAGTAGGAAGGGACAGGGCGAAGAGACC.

About this clone: The CDR3 extends 3 residues past the end of the read, so its final part is completed from the germline J gene. The J gene is TRBJ2-5, the V gene TRBV6-2 or TRBV6-3; D remains unclear. The V gene lost 2 bases and the J gene lost 7 bases, with 8 bases spanning the gap. Germline V gene lookup returns CDR1 MNHEY and CDR2 SVGEGT. The CDR3 has 12 amino acids. Partial CDR3 DNA: TGTGCCAGCAGTTACCCACAGCCGACC. It codes for CASSYPQPT. The whole CDR3 sequence reads CASSYPQPTQYF.

A remark on this clone: Sequencing ends 3 residues short of the CDR3 end; the germline J gene provides the rest. V gene TRBV7-2 combines with J gene TRBJ2-3; D may be TRBD2 (6 bases). Trimming stripped 7 bases from V and 3 bases from J, with 11 bases between. Germline-derived CDR1 and CDR2 are SGHTA and FQGNSA. The CDR3 is 13 residues long. The CDR3 loop reads CASTRGFTDTQYF. CDR3 DNA (partial): TGTGCCAGCACACGGGGGTTTACAGATACG.

As concerns this clone: The read finishes 3 residues shy of the CDR3 end, and the germline J gene is used to complete it. This chain joins TRBV20-1 and TRBJ1-1; D not certain. Germline CDR1 and CDR2: DFQATT and SNEGSKA (reference sequence). Trimming took 5 bases from V and 7 from J, leaving 11 bases between them. The CDR3 totals 11 residues. The CDR3 here is CSAPDIGEAFF. Partial CDR3 DNA: TGCAGTGCTCCCGACATTGGTGAA.

With respect to this clone: The sequence runs out 3 residues before the end of the CDR3; the remainder is reconstructed from the germline J gene. The chain has TRBV7-9 and TRBJ1-1, with D maybe TRBD1 (5 bases). In germline, CDR1 is SEHNR, CDR2 FQNEAQ (reference sequence). This CDR3 spans 12 amino acids. The sequenced part of the CDR3 DNA is TGTGCCAGCAGCTTGACAGTAGACGAA. Translated: CASSLTVDE. The full CDR3 protein is CASSLTVDEAFF.

Note on this clone: The CDR3 end lies 3 residues beyond the end of the read and is filled in from the germline J gene. This sequence joins TRBV2 and TRBJ2-7; 7 positions agree with TRBD2. Germline V gives CDR1 SNHLY, CDR2 FYNNEI. This CDR3 spans 14 amino acids. The V gene end was trimmed by 8 bases and the J gene end by 1 base; junction bases not matched to a gene: 8. This CDR3 is CASGRSGWSYEQYF. The CDR3 DNA, read in part, is TGTGCCAGCGGTCGTAGCGGGTGGTCCTACGAG.

With regard to this clone: The CDR3 end falls 3 residues outside the read, so it is completed with the germline J gene. The genes are TRBV19 and TRBJ1-5; 9 nucleotides match TRBD1. The germline gives CDR1 LNHDA, CDR2 SQIVND (reference sequence). J lost 4 bases, V lost 5 bases, and 3 bases had no gene match. The CDR3 has 14 residues. CDR3 bases read: TGTGCCAGTAGTCGAGGGACAGGGAATCAGCCC. It is translated as CASSRGTGNQP. The full-length CDR3 reads as CASSRGTGNQPQHF.

A word on this clone: Read data end 3 residues before the CDR3 end; the end is taken from the germline J gene. The chain carries TRBV5-1 and TRBJ2-4, with 8 bases fitting TRBD1. Per germline, CDR1 SGHRS and CDR2 YFSETQ. There are 15 residues in the CDR3. This chain's CDR3 is CASSSLPGQDFLQYF. Partial CDR3 DNA: TGCGCCAGCAGCTCCTTACCGGGACAGGACTTCCTT.

A remark on this clone: The read stops 3 residues short of the end of the CDR3; the missing end is completed from the germline J gene. This chain connects TRBV19 to TRBJ2-2, with 12 bases identical to TRBD2. Germline CDR1 LNHDA, CDR2 SQIVND (reference sequence). V dropped 5 bases and J dropped 7; count of bases not matched to a gene: 8. The length of the CDR3 is 16 residues. The part of the CDR3 DNA that was read is TGTGCCAGTAGTGGGACTAGCGGGTCGGTAAACGGGGAG. The encoded protein is CASSGTSGSVNGE. The whole CDR3 reads CASSGTSGSVNGELFF.

Comment on this clone: The CDR3 extends 3 residues past the end of the read, so its final part is completed from the germline J gene. The J gene is TRBJ1-4, the V gene TRBV18; perhaps TRBD1 as D (5 bases). Germline V gene lookup returns CDR1 KGHSH and CDR2 LQKENI. This CDR3 spans 20 amino acids. CDR3 DNA (partial): TGTGCCAGCTCACCAAACCTGGCTACCGGGCCGCGCTCTGGGGCCAACGTA. It encodes CASSPNLATGPRSGANV. The entire CDR3 sequence reads CASSPNLATGPRSGANVLFF. Full variable domain (outside the CDR3, taken from reference TRBV18 and TRBJ1-4): NAGVMQNPRHLVRRRGQEARLRCSPMKGHSHVYWYRQLPEEGLKFMVYLQKENIIDESGMPKERFSAEFPKEGPSILRIQQVVRGDSAAYFCASSPNLATGPRSGANVLFFGSGTQLSVL.

Frequency places this clone as medium-sized. Read coverage stops 3 residues before the CDR3 terminus; the germline J gene supplies the remainder. The chain carries TRBV12-3 or TRBV12-4 and TRBJ1-2, with D unresolved. The CDR3 contains 15 residues. V gave up 5 bases and J gave up 4 bases, with 17 bases separating them. The chain's CDR3 is CASSLFKENLYGYTF. The CDR3 bases that were read are TGTGCCAGCAGTCTATTCAAAGAAAACCTCTATGGC.

With respect to this clone: The CDR3 extends 3 residues past the end of the read, so its final part is completed from the germline J gene. This chain connects TRBV5-6 to TRBJ1-2; D unresolved. The CDR3 covers 14 residues. CDR1 is SGHDT, CDR2 YYEEEE, per germline. Trimming stripped 1 base from V and 4 bases from J, with 11 bases between. Partial CDR3 DNA: TGTGCCAGCAGCTTGCTGGCAGAAGGCTATGGC. This gives the protein CASSLLAEGYG. The entire CDR3 protein reads CASSLLAEGYGYTF.

As to this clone: The read is 3 residues too short to cover the CDR3 end, so that end is filled in from the germline J gene. This chain connects TRBV20-1 to TRBJ2-7, with D possibly matching TRBD1 (6 bases). The CDR3 runs 11 residues. Trimming pared 6 bases from V and 3 bases from J, leaving 9 bases between. Germline V gene sequence: CDR1 DFQATT, CDR2 SNEGSKA (reference sequence). CDR3 region: CSAEDSYEQYF. The DNA read from the CDR3 is TGCAGTGCCGAGGACAGCTACGAG.

The chain's CDR3 is CASSPGSSGGNEQFF. The covered CDR3 bases are TGTGCCAGCTCACCCGGCAGTAGCGGGGGCAATGAG. The rearrangement links TRBV18 to TRBJ2-1, with 9 bases matching TRBD2. The CDR3 extends 3 residues past the end of the read, so its final part is completed from the germline J gene. CDR1 is KGHSH, CDR2 LQKENI, per germline. This CDR3 is built from 15 residues. With V trimmed by 3 bases and J by 6 bases, 6 bases remained unmatched.

CDR3 bases read: TGTGCCAGCAGTTTAAAGACAGCAGGC. The encoded protein is CASSLKTAG. The entire CDR3 sequence reads CASSLKTAGYTF. V usage is TRBV28 and J usage is TRBJ1-2; D may be TRBD1 (5 bases). The missing CDR3 end, 3 residues past where the read stops, is filled in from the germline J gene. Germline CDR1 and CDR2: MDHEN and SYDVKM. The CDR3 consists of 12 residues.

The CDR3 reads CASSLGRGRNQPQYF. Incomplete CDR3 DNA: TGTGCCAGCAGCTTAGGTCGAGGGCGCAATCAGCCT. V gene TRBV7-2 combines with J gene TRBJ2-4; D may be TRBD2 (5 bases). The CDR3 extends 3 residues past the end of the read, so its final part is completed from the germline J gene. CDR3 length equals 15 residues. CDR1 is SGHTA, CDR2 FQGNSA, per germline. Using reference TRBV7-2 and TRBJ2-4 for the parts outside the CDR3, the full variable domain is GAGVSQSPSNKVTEKGKDVELRCDPISGHTALYWYRQSLGQGLEFLIYFQGNSAPDKSGLPSDRFSAERTGGSVSTLTIQRTQQEDSAVYLCASSLGRGRNQPQYFGAGTRLSVL.

Details on this clone: The read comes to an end 3 residues before the CDR3 does, leaving the germline J gene to fill in the end. This sequence joins TRBV9 and TRBJ2-6; 7 nucleotides agree with TRBD1. CDR1 is SGDLS and CDR2 is YYNGEE in the germline V gene. The CDR3 is made up of 16 amino acids. Trimming at V came to 3 bases and at J to 2 bases, leaving 5 bases not matched to a gene. The CDR3 protein is CASSAGQIAGANVLTF. The covered CDR3 bases are TGTGCCAGCAGCGCGGGACAGATCGCTGGGGCCAACGTC.

Regarding this clone: The read falls 3 residues short of the CDR3 end, and the missing part is taken from the germline J gene. The rearrangement links TRBV7-9 to TRBJ2-5; 13 positions match TRBD2. The CDR3 is 15 residues long. The junction had 7 bases not matched to a gene; V was cut back by 7 bases and J by 5 bases. Germline V gene sequence: CDR1 SEHNR, CDR2 FQNEAQ (reference sequence). CDR3: CASTPLAGGPETQYF. CDR3 bases read: TGTGCCAGCACCCCACTAGCGGGGGGGCCCGAGACC.

Turning to this clone: The read is 3 residues too short to cover the CDR3 end, so that end is filled in from the germline J gene. V gene TRBV6-2 or TRBV6-3 combines with J gene TRBJ2-7; TRBD2 agrees at 12 bases. With 6 bases clipped from V and 0 bases from J, the junction kept 0 bases outside the gene matches. Germline V lookup: CDR1 MNHEY, CDR2 SVGEGT. The CDR3 covers 14 residues. The CDR3 loop reads CASRGLAGSYEQYF. The sequenced CDR3 bases are TGTGCCAGCAGGGGACTAGCGGGCTCCTACGAG.

As concerns this clone: The CDR3 end lies 3 residues beyond the end of the read and is filled in from the germline J gene. The rearrangement uses TRBV6-2 or TRBV6-3 and TRBJ2-3; 9 bases align to TRBD1. This CDR3 has 14 residues. CDR1 and CDR2 (germline): MNHEY, SVGEGT. The trim removed 6 bases at V and 6 bases at J, leaving 7 bases unmatched. CDR3 sequence: CASRATGGSDTQYF. The covered CDR3 bases are TGTGCCAGCAGAGCGACAGGGGGATCGGATACG.